A selection of T cell receptor beta chains follows, all from one sample in a study of T-cell reconstitution after alpha-beta-depleted transplantation in children. Each CDR3 protein gets one entry after TCRdb re-called the PCR reads with MiXCR. The sample includes hundreds of thousands of distinct CDR3 sequences, around 15% seen only once; the top ten take approximately 5%. Sample: PBMCs, mostly from graft donor cells, taken 360 days after TCRalphabeta/CD19-depleted stem cell transplant. All receptors come from a male patient between 5 and 17 years old who had a stem cell transplant for acute lymphoblastic leukemia, so the T cells may come from the graft donor. Both conserved end residues are part of each CDR3. A D gene is named only where the DNA matches it firmly. The size field is filled for only some rows; it gives once, few, many or a size class.

J gene	V gene	clone size	D gene	CDR3 protein	CDR3 DNA
TRBJ2-1	TRBV6-1	few	TRBD2	CASSKGLAGGGNEQFF	TGTGCCAGCAGTAAGGGACTAGCGGGAGGTGGTAATGAGCAGTTCTTC
TRBJ2-2	TRBV12-3/TRBV12-4	once	TRBD2	CASSFLLASGSLNTGELFF	TGTGCCAGCAGTTTTTTGTTGGCTAGCGGGAGCCTAAACACCGGGGAGCTGTTTTTT
TRBJ2-2	TRBV19	NA	NA	CASSHLRDKGYTGELFF	TGTGCCAGTAGCCACCTCCGGGACAAGGGATACACCGGGGAGCTGTTTTTT
TRBJ2-1	TRBV5-1	NA	TRBD2	CASSPTSGRSPYNEQFF	TGCGCCAGCAGTCCGACTAGCGGGAGGTCCCCCTACAATGAGCAGTTCTTC
TRBJ2-1	TRBV2	NA	NA	CASSEYPQGGNEQFF	TGTGCCAGCAGTGAATACCCGCAGGGCGGTAATGAGCAGTTCTTC
TRBJ2-7	TRBV11-2	few	TRBD2	CASSFISGRFYF	TGTGCCAGCAGCTTTATTAGCGGGAGGTTCTACTTC
TRBJ2-1	TRBV27	many	TRBD2	CASSSVSGSYEQFF	TGTGCCAGCAGTTCGGTTAGCGGGAGCTATGAGCAGTTCTTC
TRBJ1-6	TRBV20-1	NA	TRBD1	CSARDYRGAESPLHF	TGCAGTGCTAGAGACTACAGGGGGGCAGAATCACCCCTCCACTTT
TRBJ2-5	TRBV4-1	NA	TRBD1	CASSQATGGLETQYF	TGCGCCAGCAGCCAAGCGACAGGGGGCCTCGAGACCCAGTACTTC
TRBJ2-5	TRBV7-9	few	NA	CASSLAGQIQETQYF	TGTGCCAGCAGCTTAGCGGGGCAGATCCAAGAGACCCAGTACTTC
TRBJ2-3	TRBV6-4	few	NA	CASSLGPFTDTQYF	TGTGCCAGCAGTCTCGGACCCTTCACAGATACGCAGTATTTT
TRBJ1-5	TRBV5-1	many	NA	CASSLAGLQNQPQHF	TGCGCCAGCAGCTTGGCCGGCTTGCAGAATCAGCCCCAGCATTTT
TRBJ2-1	TRBV12-3/TRBV12-4	few	TRBD2	CASSPGLAFVNEQFF	TGTGCCAGCAGTCCGGGACTAGCGTTTGTGAATGAGCAGTTCTTC
TRBJ2-5	TRBV15	NA	NA	CATSRDNSRVETQYF	TGTGCCACCAGCAGAGATAATTCGAGGGTAGAGACCCAGTACTTC
TRBJ2-1	TRBV21-1	NA	NA	CASSKHLGGPNNEQFF	TGTGCCAGCAGCAAGCATCTGGGGGGACCCAACAATGAGCAGTTCTTC
TRBJ1-2	TRBV5-1	once	TRBD1	CASSSGQGRTNYGYTF	TGCGCCAGCAGCTCAGGACAGGGGAGAACTAACTATGGCTACACCTTC
TRBJ2-1	TRBV5-1	NA	TRBD2	CASSRTSGYYNEQFF	TGCGCCAGCAGCCGGACTAGCGGGTACTACAATGAGCAGTTCTTC
TRBJ1-1	TRBV6-5	many	NA	CASSYGGGAFF	TGTGCCAGCAGTTATGGAGGGGGAGCTTTCTTT
TRBJ2-5	TRBV5-5	NA	TRBD2	CASSLAPRGGQETQYF	TGTGCCAGCAGCTTGGCCCCGCGGGGGGGCCAAGAGACCCAGTACTTC
TRBJ2-7	TRBV5-1	many	NA	CASSFSTAYEQYF	TGCGCCAGCAGCTTTAGCACCGCGTACGAGCAGTACTTC
TRBJ2-1	TRBV20-1	NA	TRBD1	CSAIGQGGFHNEQFF	TGCAGTGCAATCGGACAGGGAGGTTTCCACAATGAGCAGTTCTTC
TRBJ2-7	TRBV7-9	NA	NA	CASAHVGEQYF	TGTGCCAGCGCCCACGTGGGGGAGCAGTACTTC
TRBJ2-3	TRBV7-3	NA	NA	CASSLKERGFSGTSTDTQYF	TGTGCCAGCAGCTTAAAGGAGCGTGGGTTCAGCGGTACTAGCACAGATACGCAGTATTTT
TRBJ1-1	TRBV11-3	NA	NA	CASSLRTERNTEAFF	TGTGCCAGCAGCCTTCGGACAGAGAGGAACACTGAAGCTTTCTTT
TRBJ2-4	TRBV15	few	TRBD2	CATSRDWSGSQNIQYF	TGTGCCACCAGCAGAGATTGGAGCGGGAGCCAAAACATTCAGTACTTC
TRBJ2-7	TRBV12-3/TRBV12-4	NA	TRBD2	CASSFRAGGPGEQYF	TGTGCCAGCAGTTTTCGAGCGGGAGGGCCGGGAGAGCAGTACTTC
TRBJ2-2	TRBV7-8	NA	NA	CASSIDRQFGTGELFF	TGTGCCAGCAGCATAGACAGGCAGTTTGGCACCGGGGAGCTGTTTTTT
TRBJ2-1	TRBV6-5	few	NA	CASSSDISAEQFF	TGTGCCAGCAGTTCCGACATATCGGCTGAGCAGTTCTTC
TRBJ2-1	TRBV20-1	NA	NA	CSAATGSPYNEQFF	TGCAGTGCTGCGACAGGTTCTCCCTACAATGAGCAGTTCTTC
TRBJ2-3	TRBV7-7	NA	NA	CASSPDWDTRDTQYF	TGTGCCAGCAGCCCAGACTGGGACACTAGGGATACGCAGTATTTT
TRBJ2-1	TRBV3-1	many	NA	CASSQVGGHSYNEQFF	TGTGCCAGCAGCCAAGTTGGTGGGCACTCCTACAATGAGCAGTTCTTC
TRBJ2-1	TRBV7-9	NA	TRBD2	CASSSPGLAGSYNEQFF	TGTGCCAGCAGCTCCCCCGGACTAGCGGGCTCCTACAATGAGCAGTTCTTC
TRBJ2-7	TRBV5-1	few	NA	CASSSYSVYEQYF	TGCGCCAGCAGCTCGTATTCAGTCTACGAGCAGTACTTC
TRBJ2-1	TRBV15	many	NA	CATSRGGVAPKNEQFF	TGTGCCACCAGCAGAGGGGGGGTAGCTCCCAAAAATGAGCAGTTCTTC
TRBJ1-5	TRBV29-1	many	NA	CSATDPTGGNQPQHF	TGCAGCGCCACCGACCCGACAGGCGGAAATCAGCCCCAGCATTTT
TRBJ2-3	TRBV2	few	TRBD1	CASGGGTGRQYF	TGTGCCAGTGGGGGTGGGACAGGCCGGCAGTATTTT
TRBJ2-5	TRBV5-1	few	NA	CASSLTPNSQETQYF	TGCGCCAGCAGCTTGACCCCCAACAGTCAAGAGACCCAGTACTTC
TRBJ2-7	TRBV9	NA	TRBD1	CASSEGTGTGDSYEQYF	TGTGCCAGCAGCGAGGGGACCGGGACAGGGGACTCCTACGAGCAGTACTTC
TRBJ2-1	TRBV10-3	few	NA	CAISGVGGGGYNEQFF	TGTGCCATCAGTGGGGTTGGAGGAGGGGGCTACAATGAGCAGTTCTTC
TRBJ2-7	TRBV3-1	NA	NA	CASSQGGLSSEQYF	TGTGCCAGCAGCCAAGGAGGGCTATCGTCCGAGCAGTACTTC
TRBJ2-7	TRBV11-2	NA	NA	CASNLDGPYEQYF	TGTGCCAGCAATTTGGACGGTCCCTACGAGCAGTACTTC
TRBJ2-3	TRBV24-1	many	TRBD2	CATSDPGTSGRGRTDTQYF	TGTGCCACCAGTGACCCCGGGACTAGCGGGAGGGGCCGCACAGATACGCAGTATTTT
TRBJ2-1	TRBV20-1	few	TRBD2	CSASRPGTSSNEQFF	TGCAGTGCTTCCCGCCCCGGGACTAGCAGCAATGAGCAGTTCTTC
TRBJ2-5	TRBV29-1	few	TRBD1	CSVGTVLGETQYF	TGCAGCGTGGGGACAGTTCTTGGAGAGACCCAGTACTTC
TRBJ2-1	TRBV5-1	many	NA	CASSFPGQYNEQFF	TGCGCCAGCAGCTTCCCTGGACAGTACAATGAGCAGTTCTTC
TRBJ2-1	TRBV3-1	few	TRBD2	CASSVLAGGNEQFF	TGTGCCAGCAGCGTACTAGCGGGAGGGAATGAGCAGTTCTTC
TRBJ2-5	TRBV5-6	few	NA	CASSLGQYGMTQYF	TGTGCCAGCAGCTTGGGGCAGTACGGTATGACCCAGTACTTC
TRBJ2-5	TRBV12-3/TRBV12-4	NA	TRBD2	CASSFGASGRETQYF	TGTGCCAGCAGTTTCGGCGCTAGCGGGAGGGAGACCCAGTACTTC
TRBJ2-7	TRBV12-3/TRBV12-4	many	TRBD2	CASSSSGTSGRKPEQYF	TGTGCCAGCAGTTCCTCCGGGACTAGCGGGAGGAAACCCGAGCAGTACTTC
TRBJ2-3	TRBV7-9	NA	NA	CASSPQGGGGTDTQYF	TGTGCCAGCAGCCCTCAGGGCGGAGGGGGCACAGATACGCAGTATTTT
TRBJ1-4	TRBV6-2/TRBV6-3	NA	NA	CASRPDATNEKLFF	TGTGCCAGCAGGCCGGATGCAACTAATGAAAAACTGTTTTTT
TRBJ2-3	TRBV29-1	few	NA	CSVEDSQGRVTQYF	TGCAGCGTTGAAGATTCCCAGGGTCGAGTTACGCAGTATTTT
TRBJ2-2	TRBV7-9	few	NA	CASTRFGELFF	TGTGCCAGCACCCGTTTCGGGGAGCTGTTTTTT